This T cell receptor beta chain is drawn from a study of T cell repertoires in cytomegalovirus infection. Germline lookup yields CDR1 SGHAT and CDR2 FQNNGV. The CDR3 is 16 residues long. The V end lost 1 base, the J end lost 4 bases, and 14 bases lay between the germline ends. TCRdb re-derived calls from the reads in MiXCR, one entry per CDR3 protein. The sample shows about 400,000 distinct CDR3 sequences, around 18% of them seen only once. Broader study findings: The ex vivo response was dominated by HLA-C-restricted CMV-specific TCR beta clonotypes.

This clonotype was seen more than once but under ten times. Its antigen is unidentified. The source material was PBMCs. The sequence was collected from a human donor in good health (CMV status not recorded). Some clones in this sample may be carry-over from other donors' samples. The chain has TRBV11-2 and TRBJ2-1, with D possibly being TRBD1 (5 bases). DNA of the CDR3: TGTGCCAGCAGCTTAGTGGGTAGGGGCCTATACAATGAGCAGTTCTTC. The encoded protein is CASSLVGRGLYNEQFF.